This T cell receptor (beta chain) is drawn from a study of cytomegalovirus exposure and HLA in healthy donors. Findings and caveats of the study: For TCR beta chains, V- and J-gene trimming was later linked to a missense DCLRE1C variant. In a later analysis, common viral pathogens appeared linked to several of the most significant clusters.

Primers for the PCR totalled 60 Vbeta and 13 Jbeta. TCRdb keeps only in-frame clones here, not all; method: immunoSEQ multiplex PCR. Among about 95,000 clones listed, approximately 72% were seen once. The ends lost 7 bases at V and 5 bases at J; junction bases unmatched: 8. This CDR3 has 14 residues. Germline CDR1 is SGHRS and CDR2 is YFSETQ. Regarding this clone: Its antigen is not known.

The gene calls are TRBV5-1 and TRBJ2-5; 10 nucleotides agree with TRBD2. This receptor was identified in a woman in her 40s in good health and CMV-seropositive. Sequencing was done on a sample of PBMCs. CDR3 loop: CASGSGRARETQYF. The CDR3 coding sequence is TGCGCCAGCGGGAGCGGGAGGGCCCGGGAGACCCAGTACTTC.